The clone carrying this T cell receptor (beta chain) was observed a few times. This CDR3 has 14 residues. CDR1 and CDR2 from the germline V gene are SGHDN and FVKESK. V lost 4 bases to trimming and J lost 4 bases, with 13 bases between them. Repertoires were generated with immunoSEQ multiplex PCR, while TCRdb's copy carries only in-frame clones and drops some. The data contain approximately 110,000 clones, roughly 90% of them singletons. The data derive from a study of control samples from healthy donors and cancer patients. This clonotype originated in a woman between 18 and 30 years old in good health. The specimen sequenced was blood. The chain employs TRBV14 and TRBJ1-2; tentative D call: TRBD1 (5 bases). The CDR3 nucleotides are TGTGCCAGCAGCCGGTGGGGCGAGGGCTATGGCTACACCTTC. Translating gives CASSRWGEGYGYTF.